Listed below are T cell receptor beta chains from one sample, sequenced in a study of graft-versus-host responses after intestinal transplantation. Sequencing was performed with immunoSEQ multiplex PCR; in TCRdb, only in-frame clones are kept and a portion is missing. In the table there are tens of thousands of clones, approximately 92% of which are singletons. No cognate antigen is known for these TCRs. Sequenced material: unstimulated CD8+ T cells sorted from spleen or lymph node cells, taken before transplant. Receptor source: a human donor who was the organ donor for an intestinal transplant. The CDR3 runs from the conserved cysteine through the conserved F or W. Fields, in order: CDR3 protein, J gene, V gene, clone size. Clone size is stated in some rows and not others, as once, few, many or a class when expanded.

CDR3aa: CASSIVDGTGYGYTF
j_gene: TRBJ1-2
v_gene: TRBV19
abundance: -

CDR3aa: CASSQAPAGGYNEQFF
j_gene: TRBJ2-1
v_gene: TRBV4-3
abundance: -

CDR3aa: CASRLLASGGDTQYF
j_gene: TRBJ2-3
v_gene: TRBV6-5
abundance: -

CDR3aa: CASRLQGYVDEAFF
j_gene: TRBJ1-1
v_gene: TRBV28
abundance: -

CDR3aa: CASSQDGRASNTIYF
j_gene: TRBJ1-3
v_gene: TRBV4-1
abundance: -

CDR3aa: CASNRGGNEQFF
j_gene: TRBJ2-1
v_gene: TRBV7-9
abundance: -

CDR3aa: CASSMDTSGEQYF
j_gene: TRBJ2-7
v_gene: TRBV19
abundance: -

CDR3aa: CASSLGLAGGHYF
j_gene: TRBJ2-3
v_gene: TRBV5-4
abundance: once

CDR3aa: CASSDPLGDQPQHF
j_gene: TRBJ1-5
v_gene: TRBV6-1
abundance: -

CDR3aa: CASSIGPGPYNEQFF
j_gene: TRBJ2-1
v_gene: TRBV19
abundance: -

CDR3aa: CASSLEGGTGELFF
j_gene: TRBJ2-2
v_gene: TRBV7-3
abundance: -

CDR3aa: CASSLLGGSTDTQYF
j_gene: TRBJ2-3
v_gene: TRBV7-9
abundance: once

CDR3aa: CASSQTGGEETQYF
j_gene: TRBJ2-5
v_gene: TRBV5-4
abundance: -

CDR3aa: CATSRDFPRVTEKLFF
j_gene: TRBJ1-4
v_gene: TRBV15
abundance: -

CDR3aa: CASSSHRGNTEAFF
j_gene: TRBJ1-1
v_gene: TRBV7-9
abundance: -

CDR3aa: CASRGPLGEQFF
j_gene: TRBJ2-1
v_gene: TRBV19
abundance: -

CDR3aa: CAVGTGMNTEAFF
j_gene: TRBJ1-1
v_gene: TRBV30
abundance: -

CDR3aa: CASSFFLSGEQYF
j_gene: TRBJ2-7
v_gene: TRBV27
abundance: -

CDR3aa: CASSGTGGYEQYF
j_gene: TRBJ2-7
v_gene: TRBV9
abundance: -

CDR3aa: CASSLRGLSSYEQYF
j_gene: TRBJ2-7
v_gene: TRBV28
abundance: -

CDR3aa: CASSPGGGSDEQYF
j_gene: TRBJ2-7
v_gene: TRBV13
abundance: -

CDR3aa: CASSPHGATYEQYF
j_gene: TRBJ2-7
v_gene: TRBV7-6
abundance: -

CDR3aa: CASSGGLAGSDEQFF
j_gene: TRBJ2-1
v_gene: TRBV9
abundance: once

CDR3aa: CASRRRSFPYNEQFF
j_gene: TRBJ2-1
v_gene: TRBV11-2
abundance: -

CDR3aa: CASSQSGRALCEQYF
j_gene: TRBJ2-7
v_gene: TRBV28
abundance: -

CDR3aa: CASSLSRQAPYNEQFF
j_gene: TRBJ2-1
v_gene: TRBV28
abundance: -

CDR3aa: CASSRLPPGLGSGEQFF
j_gene: TRBJ2-1
v_gene: TRBV7-9
abundance: -

CDR3aa: CASSDLGPTGGNQPQHF
j_gene: TRBJ1-5
v_gene: TRBV2
abundance: -

CDR3aa: CASSARGTLKTQYF
j_gene: TRBJ2-5
v_gene: TRBV7-8
abundance: -

CDR3aa: CATSRDWGGSSYEQYF
j_gene: TRBJ2-7
v_gene: TRBV15
abundance: -

CDR3aa: CASSYGPGNTEAFF
j_gene: TRBJ1-1
v_gene: TRBV6-5
abundance: -

CDR3aa: CASSQASGGGFRTDTQYF
j_gene: TRBJ2-3
v_gene: TRBV4-1
abundance: -

CDR3aa: CASSLGRSYEQYF
j_gene: TRBJ2-7
v_gene: TRBV27
abundance: -

CDR3aa: CASSEVRGSLEDTQYF
j_gene: TRBJ2-3
v_gene: TRBV27
abundance: -

CDR3aa: CASSSTMGVDYEQYF
j_gene: TRBJ2-7
v_gene: TRBV7-9
abundance: -

CDR3aa: CASSIRDNNQPQHF
j_gene: TRBJ1-5
v_gene: TRBV19
abundance: -

CDR3aa: CASSLVWAPDTQYF
j_gene: TRBJ2-3
v_gene: TRBV7-9
abundance: -

CDR3aa: CASSRAGGRGNEQYF
j_gene: -
v_gene: TRBV6-1
abundance: -

CDR3aa: CASSLGLGAGTEAFF
j_gene: TRBJ1-1
v_gene: TRBV7-6
abundance: -

CDR3aa: CASSEGHVDGYTF
j_gene: TRBJ1-2
v_gene: TRBV6-1
abundance: -

CDR3aa: CASSGTRQGIGSYEQYF
j_gene: TRBJ2-7
v_gene: TRBV21-1
abundance: -